The present T cell receptor beta chain was sequenced within a study of identical twins. Findings of the study overall: Twin-shared out-of-frame alpha sequences were enriched for low generation probability.

The CDR3 consists of 15 residues. Germline V CDR1 and CDR2: SGHNT, YENEEA. The germline V and J ends were trimmed by 5 bases and 1 base, with 11 bases remaining between them. As to this clonotype: The antigen is undetermined.

TCRdb redid the calling of the 5' RACE reads with MiXCR, one entry per CDR3 protein. This table holds about 290,000 distinct CDR3 sequences, 7.5% to 9.5% found once. The data also belong to a second study, concerning yellow fever vaccine responses in identical twins. From that paper: Vaccine T cell responses of twins reportedly seemed partly convergent and partly personalized.

The specimen sequenced was CD8+ T cells sorted from blood. The chain is built from TRBV11-3 and TRBJ2-2, with unresolved D. The sequence was collected from a young woman in good health. In DNA form, the CDR3 reads TGTGCCAGCAGCGCACGGACGGGGAACACCGGGGAGCTGTTTTTT. It specifies CASSARTGNTGELFF.